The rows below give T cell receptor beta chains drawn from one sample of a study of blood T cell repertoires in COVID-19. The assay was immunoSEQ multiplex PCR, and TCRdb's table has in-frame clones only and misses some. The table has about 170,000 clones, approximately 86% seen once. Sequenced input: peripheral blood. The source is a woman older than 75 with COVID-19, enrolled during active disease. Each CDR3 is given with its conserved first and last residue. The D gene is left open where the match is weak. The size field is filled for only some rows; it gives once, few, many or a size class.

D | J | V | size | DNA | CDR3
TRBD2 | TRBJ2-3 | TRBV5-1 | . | TGCGCCAGCAGCTTGGTCGGCGGTAGCGGGGGCACAGATACGCAGTATTTT | CASSLVGGSGGTDTQYF
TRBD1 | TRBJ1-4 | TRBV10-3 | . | TGTGCCATCAGTTCGGACAGGGCCTTTAATGAAAAACTGTTTTTT | CAISSDRAFNEKLFF
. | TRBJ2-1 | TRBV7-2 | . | TGTGCCAGCAGCTTAGCGGCAGGGGCCTACAATGAGCAGTTCTTC | CASSLAAGAYNEQFF
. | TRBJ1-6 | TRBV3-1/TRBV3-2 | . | TGTGCCAGCAGCCACCCTCAGAATAATTCACCCCTCCACTTT | CASSHPQNNSPLHF
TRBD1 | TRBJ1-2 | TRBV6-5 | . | TGTGCCAGCTGTACAGGGGACACCTCCAGGGGCTACACCTTC | CASCTGDTSRGYTF
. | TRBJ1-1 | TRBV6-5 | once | TGTGCCAGCACACACCTCAACCCCGAAGCTTTCTTT | CASTHLNPEAFF
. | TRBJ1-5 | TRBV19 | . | TGTGCCAGTAGTACCACAGGGAGAAGCAATCAGCCCCAGCATTTT | CASSTTGRSNQPQHF
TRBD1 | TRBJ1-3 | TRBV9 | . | TGTGCCAGCAGCGCGGGGGGACAGGGAGGTGGAAACACCATATATTTT | CASSAGGQGGGNTIYF
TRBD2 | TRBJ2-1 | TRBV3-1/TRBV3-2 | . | TGTGCCAGCAGCCCCGGGACTAGCGGGGTAGAGCAGTTCTTC | CASSPGTSGVEQFF
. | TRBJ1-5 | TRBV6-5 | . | TGTGCCAGCAAAACGGGACTTAGCAATCAGCCCCAGCATTTT | CASKTGLSNQPQHF
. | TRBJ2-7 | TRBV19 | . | TGTGCCAGTAGTACCCAGGGGTTTGGGTCCTACGAGCAGTACTTC | CASSTQGFGSYEQYF
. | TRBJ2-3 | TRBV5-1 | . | TGCGCCAGCAGCTCCCAATTTACTAGCACAGATACGCAGTATTTT | CASSSQFTSTDTQYF
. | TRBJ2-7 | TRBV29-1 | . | TGCAGCGTTCGACAGAACGCCTACGAGCAGTACTTC | CSVRQNAYEQYF
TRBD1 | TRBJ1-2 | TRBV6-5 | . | TGTGCCAGCAGTCCCCGGGACAGGGGAGGCTACACCTTC | CASSPRDRGGYTF
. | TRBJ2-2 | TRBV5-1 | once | TGCGCCAGCAGGCGGACAGAGAACACCGGGGAGCTGTTTTTT | CASRRTENTGELFF
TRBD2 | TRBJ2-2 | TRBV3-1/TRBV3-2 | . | TGTGCCAGCAGCCAAGATGGGAGCGGGACTAACACCGGGGAGCTGTTTTTT | CASSQDGSGTNTGELFF
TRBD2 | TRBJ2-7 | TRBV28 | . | TGTGCCAGCAGTTCCACTAGCGCCTCCTACGAGCAGTACTTC | CASSSTSASYEQYF
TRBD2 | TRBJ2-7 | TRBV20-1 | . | TGCAGTGCTAGTTCCCGGGACTACTCCTACGAGCAGTACTTC | CSASSRDYSYEQYF
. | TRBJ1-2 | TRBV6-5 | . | TGTGCCAGCAGTTACCCGTCGGGGACAATCCCAATTTACACCTTC | CASSYPSGTIPIYTF
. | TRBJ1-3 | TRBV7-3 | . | TGTGCCAGCAGCCAAGGGGGATCTGGAAACACCATATATTTT | CASSQGGSGNTIYF
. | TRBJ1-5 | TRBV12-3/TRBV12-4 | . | TGTGCCAGCAGCTCGGAGGGAGAGCCCCAGCATTTT | CASSSEGEPQHF
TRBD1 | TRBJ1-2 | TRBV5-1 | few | TGCGCCAGCAGCCCGGGGGACAGGGCGGTTATTGGCTACACCTTC | CASSPGDRAVIGYTF
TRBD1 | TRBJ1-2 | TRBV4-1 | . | TGCGCCAGCAGCCAAGAAGCACAGGGGCGCGGCTACACCTTC | CASSQEAQGRGYTF